These T cell receptor beta chains were read from a single sample in a study of blood T cell repertoires in COVID-19. The assay was immunoSEQ multiplex PCR, and TCRdb's table has in-frame clones only and misses some. The sample shows around 130,000 clones, about 81% of them seen only once. The sample taken for sequencing was peripheral blood. The receptors here all came from a woman older than 75 with acute or convalescent COVID-19. CDR3s include the opening cysteine and the closing phenylalanine or tryptophan. D genes are given only for firm matches. Size is stated for part of the rows, as once, few or many counts, or as a class when the clone is expanded.

j_call: TRBJ2-3
d_call: TRBD2
v_call: TRBV10-2
clone_size: .
cdr3_nt: TGCGCCAGCAGTACGGGTCCGGGACTAGCGGGGAGCACAGATACGCAGTATTTT
cdr3_aa: CASSTGPGLAGSTDTQYF

j_call: TRBJ2-3
d_call: .
v_call: TRBV7-6
clone_size: .
cdr3_nt: TGTGCCAGCAGCCCCGGCGGGCAGGGGGGAGATACGCAGTATTTT
cdr3_aa: CASSPGGQGGDTQYF

j_call: TRBJ1-2
d_call: TRBD1
v_call: TRBV19
clone_size: once
cdr3_nt: TGTGCCAGTCATAATCCGGGACAGGGAGACTATGGCTACACCTTC
cdr3_aa: CASHNPGQGDYGYTF

j_call: TRBJ1-2
d_call: .
v_call: TRBV3-1/TRBV3-2
clone_size: .
cdr3_nt: TGTGCCAGCAGCCAAAGCGTTAAGGGGGTATATGGCTACACCTTC
cdr3_aa: CASSQSVKGVYGYTF

j_call: TRBJ1-2
d_call: .
v_call: TRBV7-9
clone_size: .
cdr3_nt: TGTGCCAGCAGCTTAGAAGCTCCTAACTATGGCTACACCTTC
cdr3_aa: CASSLEAPNYGYTF

j_call: TRBJ1-1
d_call: .
v_call: TRBV4-1
clone_size: once
cdr3_nt: TGCGCCAGCAGCCAAGAACTCGCCGTGAACACTGAAGCTTTCTTT
cdr3_aa: CASSQELAVNTEAFF

j_call: TRBJ1-2
d_call: .
v_call: TRBV7-2
clone_size: .
cdr3_nt: TGTGCCAGCAGCTTAGATTTTAGCTCAAACTATGGCTACACCTTC
cdr3_aa: CASSLDFSSNYGYTF

j_call: TRBJ2-2
d_call: TRBD2
v_call: TRBV6-2/TRBV6-3
clone_size: .
cdr3_nt: TGTGCCAGCAGTTACTCGAAACTAGCGGGATTCTCCGGGGAGCTGTTTTTT
cdr3_aa: CASSYSKLAGFSGELFF

j_call: TRBJ1-1
d_call: .
v_call: TRBV2
clone_size: .
cdr3_nt: TGTGCCAGCAAGGAGGCCACTGAAGCTTTCTTT
cdr3_aa: CASKEATEAFF

j_call: TRBJ2-2
d_call: .
v_call: TRBV7-2
clone_size: .
cdr3_nt: TGTGCCAGCAGCTTAGGTCTGAACACCGGGGAGCTGTTTTTT
cdr3_aa: CASSLGLNTGELFF

j_call: TRBJ1-2
d_call: .
v_call: TRBV9
clone_size: .
cdr3_nt: TGTGCCAGCAGCGTAGACGGGGATGGTCTCTATGGCTACACCTTC
cdr3_aa: CASSVDGDGLYGYTF

j_call: TRBJ1-4
d_call: .
v_call: TRBV7-2
clone_size: .
cdr3_nt: TGTGCCAGCAGCTTAGTTACCGGGAATAATGAAAAACTGTTTTTT
cdr3_aa: CASSLVTGNNEKLFF

j_call: TRBJ2-7
d_call: .
v_call: TRBV20-1
clone_size: .
cdr3_nt: TGCAGTGCTAGAGGAGGACATCAGCAGTACTTC
cdr3_aa: CSARGGHQQYF

j_call: TRBJ1-1
d_call: TRBD1
v_call: TRBV3-1/TRBV3-2
clone_size: once
cdr3_nt: TGTGCCAGCAGTTCCCGGGACAGGGACACTGAAGCTTTCTTT
cdr3_aa: CASSSRDRDTEAFF

j_call: TRBJ2-1
d_call: TRBD1
v_call: TRBV27
clone_size: .
cdr3_nt: TGTGCCAGCAGTTCGGCAGGACAGGGGGAAAATGAGCAGTTCTTC
cdr3_aa: CASSSAGQGENEQFF

j_call: TRBJ1-1
d_call: .
v_call: TRBV29-1
clone_size: .
cdr3_nt: TGCAGCGTTGTGGGGGCGTTTGACTTGAGTTATGTCGGCACTGAAGCTTTCTTT
cdr3_aa: CSVVGAFDLSYVGTEAFF

j_call: TRBJ1-2
d_call: TRBD1
v_call: TRBV6-2/TRBV6-3
clone_size: .
cdr3_nt: TGTGCCAGCAGTTCACCAGGCAGGGGGCTTAACTATGGCTACACCTTC
cdr3_aa: CASSSPGRGLNYGYTF

j_call: TRBJ2-5
d_call: .
v_call: TRBV15
clone_size: .
cdr3_nt: TGTGCCACCAGCAGAGGGGGGCCCACCAGGACCCAGTACTTC
cdr3_aa: CATSRGGPTRTQYF

j_call: TRBJ1-1
d_call: .
v_call: TRBV6-5
clone_size: .
cdr3_nt: TGTGCCAGCAGCCCCAGAAACATGAACACTGAAGCTTTCTTT
cdr3_aa: CASSPRNMNTEAFF

j_call: TRBJ2-5
d_call: TRBD1
v_call: TRBV5-1
clone_size: .
cdr3_nt: TGCGCCAGCAGAGCGACAGGGGTAACGGAGACCCAGTACTTC
cdr3_aa: CASRATGVTETQYF

j_call: TRBJ1-1
d_call: .
v_call: TRBV2
clone_size: few
cdr3_nt: TGTGCCAGCAGGAGGACATATGCGAACACTGAAGCTTTCTTT
cdr3_aa: CASRRTYANTEAFF

j_call: TRBJ2-3
d_call: TRBD1
v_call: TRBV7-2
clone_size: .
cdr3_nt: TGTGCCAGCAGCTTCGACAGGGTGAATACGCAGTATTTT
cdr3_aa: CASSFDRVNTQYF

j_call: TRBJ2-3
d_call: TRBD1
v_call: TRBV24-1
clone_size: .
cdr3_nt: TGTGCCACCAGTGATTTTAAGGGGACAGGGTTAAGGGGAGATACGCAGTATTTT
cdr3_aa: CATSDFKGTGLRGDTQYF

j_call: TRBJ2-7
d_call: .
v_call: TRBV7-8
clone_size: .
cdr3_nt: TGTGCCAGCAGTCTAAGGGCGGTGGCGGGCGAGCAGTACTTC
cdr3_aa: CASSLRAVAGEQYF

j_call: TRBJ1-5
d_call: .
v_call: TRBV30
clone_size: .
cdr3_nt: TGTGCCTGGAGTGTAACAGGGAGTTATCAGCCCCAGCATTTT
cdr3_aa: CAWSVTGSYQPQHF

j_call: TRBJ2-5
d_call: TRBD2
v_call: TRBV18
clone_size: .
cdr3_nt: TGTGCCAGCTCACTCATGACTAGCGGGGGGACCGGGACAGAGACCCAGTACTTC
cdr3_aa: CASSLMTSGGTGTETQYF

j_call: TRBJ2-7
d_call: TRBD1
v_call: TRBV30
clone_size: .
cdr3_nt: TGTGCCTGGAGCGCGACAGGGCGGCTCGCCGAGCAGTACTTC
cdr3_aa: CAWSATGRLAEQYF

j_call: TRBJ1-3
d_call: TRBD1
v_call: TRBV11-2
clone_size: .
cdr3_nt: TGTGCCACTCTGACAGGGAGGTCTGGAAACACCATATATTTT
cdr3_aa: CATLTGRSGNTIYF

j_call: TRBJ1-5
d_call: .
v_call: TRBV19
clone_size: .
cdr3_nt: TGTGCCAGTAGTCCTCCAGGGACTAATCAGCCCCAGCATTTT
cdr3_aa: CASSPPGTNQPQHF

j_call: TRBJ1-1
d_call: TRBD1
v_call: TRBV7-6
clone_size: .
cdr3_nt: TGTGCCAGCAGCTCCAAGGACAGGATGAACACTGAAGCTTTCTTT
cdr3_aa: CASSSKDRMNTEAFF

j_call: TRBJ2-5
d_call: TRBD1
v_call: TRBV27
clone_size: .
cdr3_nt: TGTGCCAGCAGTCCTCCGGGACAGGGGGCCCGGGAGACCCAGTACTTC
cdr3_aa: CASSPPGQGARETQYF

j_call: TRBJ2-7
d_call: .
v_call: TRBV19
clone_size: .
cdr3_nt: TGTGCCAGTAGGCGACAGGACCGCTCCTACGAGCAGTACTTC
cdr3_aa: CASRRQDRSYEQYF

j_call: TRBJ1-1
d_call: .
v_call: TRBV18
clone_size: .
cdr3_nt: TGTGCCAGCTCACCCGGCCCCCCGAGGGAAGCTTTCTTT
cdr3_aa: CASSPGPPREAFF

j_call: TRBJ2-7
d_call: TRBD1
v_call: TRBV27
clone_size: .
cdr3_nt: TGTGCCAGCAGCCCGGACAGGAGGTACGAGCAGTACTTC
cdr3_aa: CASSPDRRYEQYF